The clone carrying this T cell receptor beta chain appeared many times. Antigen unknown. The data stem from a study of neurological immune-mediated disorders. Study results and caveats: The greatest degree of TCR clonal expansion was observed in HTLV-1-associated myelopathy, with the lowest in multiple sclerosis, below that of healthy controls. The multiple sclerosis repertoire cluster showed no association with any clinical or MRI feature. The authors stated that larger cohorts are needed.

V gave up 3 bases and J gave up 0 bases, with 9 bases separating them. This CDR3 spans 15 amino acids. Every sequencing run gave over 170 million TCR-beta sequences, taken from 15-18 subjects. TCRdb analysed the 5' RACE reads with MiXCR anew, one entry per CDR3 protein. Among under 45,000 distinct CDR3 sequences listed, 3% to 4.5% were seen once. The source is a man aged 25 to 45 with multiple sclerosis. This chain uses TRBV12-3 or TRBV12-4 with TRBJ1-5; possibly TRBD1 for D (5 bases). The source material was PBMCs. In nucleotides, the CDR3 is TGTGCCAGCAGTTTTAGGGGCTATAGCAATCAGCCCCAGCATTTT. Translating it yields CASSFRGYSNQPQHF.